The clone carrying this T cell receptor beta chain was counted once. Its antigen remains unknown. This entry is derived from a study of PD-1 blockade in classical Hodgkin lymphoma. CDR3 length: 14 residues. Germline CDR1 SGDLS, CDR2 YYNGEE. Deletions cut 0 bases from V and 4 bases from J, with 10 bases between. Time point given: cycle 4 day 1 (C4D1), after 5 to 7 weeks of nivolumab. All patients experienced relapse after autologous stem cell transplantation, and brentuximab vedotin exposure was variable. Generated by immunoSEQ multiplex PCR, the TCRdb table keeps only in-frame clones and is missing some. Among about 64,000 clones, around 90% were seen once, and the ten largest hold 10%. General observations from the study: Those patients who began receiving nivolumab less than 1 year after ASCT had lower diversity, and they were excluded.

This sample comprised peripheral blood mononuclear cells (PBMCs), obtained before the fourth cycle of nivolumab. This chain connects TRBV9 to TRBJ1-1; possibly TRBD1 for D (5 bases). This TCR was sampled from a human donor with classical Hodgkin lymphoma. The CDR3 is CASSVGSGSTEAFF. The CDR3 nucleotides are TGTGCCAGCAGCGTAGGGTCAGGGAGCACTGAAGCTTTCTTT.